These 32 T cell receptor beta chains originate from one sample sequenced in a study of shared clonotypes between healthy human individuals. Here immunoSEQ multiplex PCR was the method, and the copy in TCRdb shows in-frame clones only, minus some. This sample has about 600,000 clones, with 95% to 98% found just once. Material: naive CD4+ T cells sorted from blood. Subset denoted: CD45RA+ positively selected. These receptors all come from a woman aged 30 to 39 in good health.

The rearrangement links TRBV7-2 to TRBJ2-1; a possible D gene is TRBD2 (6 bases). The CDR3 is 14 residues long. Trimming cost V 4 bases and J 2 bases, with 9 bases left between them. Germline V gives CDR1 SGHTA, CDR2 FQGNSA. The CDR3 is CASSSGLAYNEQFF. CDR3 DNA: TGTGCCAGCAGCTCGGGACTGGCCTACAATGAGCAGTTCTTC.

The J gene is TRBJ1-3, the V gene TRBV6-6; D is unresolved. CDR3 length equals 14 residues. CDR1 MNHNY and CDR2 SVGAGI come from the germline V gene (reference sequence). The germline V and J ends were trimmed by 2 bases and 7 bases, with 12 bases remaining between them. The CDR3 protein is CASSYESVRNTIYF. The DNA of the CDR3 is TGTGCCAGCAGTTACGAATCGGTTCGCAACACCATATATTTT.

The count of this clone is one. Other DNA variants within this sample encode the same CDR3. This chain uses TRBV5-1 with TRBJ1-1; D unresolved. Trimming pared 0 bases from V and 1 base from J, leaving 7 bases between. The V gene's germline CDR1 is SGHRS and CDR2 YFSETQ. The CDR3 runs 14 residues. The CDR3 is CASSLGGGNTEAFF. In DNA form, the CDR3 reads TGCGCCAGCAGCTTGGGCGGAGGGAACACTGAAGCTTTCTTT.

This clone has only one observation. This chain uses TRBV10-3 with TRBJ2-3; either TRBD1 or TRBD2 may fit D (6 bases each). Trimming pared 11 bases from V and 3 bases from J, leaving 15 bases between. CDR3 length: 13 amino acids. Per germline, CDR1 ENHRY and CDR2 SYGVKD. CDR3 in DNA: TGTGCCGCCAGCCAAGGGGGGACAGATACGCAGTATTTT. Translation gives CAASQGGTDTQYF.

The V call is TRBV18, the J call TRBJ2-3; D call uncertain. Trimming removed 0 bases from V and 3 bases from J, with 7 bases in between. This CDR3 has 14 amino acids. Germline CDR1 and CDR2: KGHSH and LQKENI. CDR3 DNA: TGTGCCAGCTCACCACCTACAGAAACAGATACGCAGTATTTT. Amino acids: CASSPPTETDTQYF.

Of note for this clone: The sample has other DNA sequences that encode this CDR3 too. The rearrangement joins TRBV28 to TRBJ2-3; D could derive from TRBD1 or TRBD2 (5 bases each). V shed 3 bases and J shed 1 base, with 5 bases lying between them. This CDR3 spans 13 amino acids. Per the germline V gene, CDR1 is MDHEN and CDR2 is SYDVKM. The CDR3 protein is CASSLGGTDTQYF. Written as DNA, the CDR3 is TGTGCCAGCAGTTTGGGGGGCACAGATACGCAGTATTTT.

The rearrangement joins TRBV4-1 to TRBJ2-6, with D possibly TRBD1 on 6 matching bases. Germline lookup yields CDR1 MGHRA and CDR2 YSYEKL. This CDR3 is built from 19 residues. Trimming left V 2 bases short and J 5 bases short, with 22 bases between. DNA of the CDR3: TGCGCCAGCAGCCAATCCGGACAGTCCCGCTCGCAAAGGGCCAACGTCCTGACTTTC. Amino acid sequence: CASSQSGQSRSQRANVLTF.

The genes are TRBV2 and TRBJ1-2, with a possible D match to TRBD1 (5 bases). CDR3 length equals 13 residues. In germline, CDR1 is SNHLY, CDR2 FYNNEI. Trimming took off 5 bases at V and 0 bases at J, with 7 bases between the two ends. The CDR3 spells CASSPQANYGYTF. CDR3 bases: TGTGCCAGCAGTCCACAGGCTAACTATGGCTACACCTTC.

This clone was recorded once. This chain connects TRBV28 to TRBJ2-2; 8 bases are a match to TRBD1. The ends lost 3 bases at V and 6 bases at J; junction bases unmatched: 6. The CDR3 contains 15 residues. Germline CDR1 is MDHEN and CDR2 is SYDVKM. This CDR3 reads CASSFLDRESGELFF. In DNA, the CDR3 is TGTGCCAGCAGTTTTTTGGACAGGGAGTCCGGGGAGCTGTTTTTT.

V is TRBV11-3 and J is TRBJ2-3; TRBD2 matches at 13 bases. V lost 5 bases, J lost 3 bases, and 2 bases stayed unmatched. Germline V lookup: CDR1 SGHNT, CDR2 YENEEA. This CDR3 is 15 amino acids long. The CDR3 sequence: CASSVGLAGTDTQYF. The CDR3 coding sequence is TGTGCCAGCAGCGTGGGACTAGCGGGAACAGATACGCAGTATTTT.

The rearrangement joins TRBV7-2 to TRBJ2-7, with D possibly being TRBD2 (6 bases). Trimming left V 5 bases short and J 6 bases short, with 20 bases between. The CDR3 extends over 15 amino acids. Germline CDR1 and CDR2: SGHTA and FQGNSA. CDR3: CASSQALSGGREQYF. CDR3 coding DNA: TGTGCCAGCAGCCAGGCTCTCAGCGGAGGGCGCGAGCAGTACTTC.

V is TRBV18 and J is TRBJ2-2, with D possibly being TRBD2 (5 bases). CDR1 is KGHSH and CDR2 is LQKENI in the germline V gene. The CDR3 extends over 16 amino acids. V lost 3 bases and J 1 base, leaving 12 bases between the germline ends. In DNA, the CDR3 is TGTGCCAGCTCACCTATGGAGGCCTGGAACACCGGGGAGCTGTTTTTT. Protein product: CASSPMEAWNTGELFF.

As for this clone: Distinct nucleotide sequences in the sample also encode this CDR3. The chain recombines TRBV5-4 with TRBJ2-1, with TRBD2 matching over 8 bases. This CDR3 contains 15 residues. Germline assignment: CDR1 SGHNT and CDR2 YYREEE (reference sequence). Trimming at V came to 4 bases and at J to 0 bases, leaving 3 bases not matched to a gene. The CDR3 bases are TGTGCCAGCAGCCCTAGCGGGCTCTCCTACAATGAGCAGTTCTTC. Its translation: CASSPSGLSYNEQFF.

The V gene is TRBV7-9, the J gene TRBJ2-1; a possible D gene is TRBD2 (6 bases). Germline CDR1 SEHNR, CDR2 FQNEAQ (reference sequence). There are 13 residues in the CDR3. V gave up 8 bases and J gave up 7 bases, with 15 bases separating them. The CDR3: CASDPAEGNEQFF. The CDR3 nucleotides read TGTGCCAGCGATCCAGCGGAGGGGAATGAGCAGTTCTTC. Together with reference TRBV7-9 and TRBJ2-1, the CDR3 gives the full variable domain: DTGVSQNPRHKITKRGQNVTFRCDPISEHNRLYWYRQTLGQGPEFLTYFQNEAQLEKSRLLSDRFSAERPKGSFSTLEIQRTEQGDSAMYLCASDPAEGNEQFFGPGTRLTVL.

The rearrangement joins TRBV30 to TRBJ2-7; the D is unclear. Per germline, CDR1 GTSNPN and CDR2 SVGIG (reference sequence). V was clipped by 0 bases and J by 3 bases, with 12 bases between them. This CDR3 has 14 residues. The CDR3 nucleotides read TGTGCCTGGAGTGTAAGGCTCGATTTCTACGAGCAGTACTTC. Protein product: CAWSVRLDFYEQYF.

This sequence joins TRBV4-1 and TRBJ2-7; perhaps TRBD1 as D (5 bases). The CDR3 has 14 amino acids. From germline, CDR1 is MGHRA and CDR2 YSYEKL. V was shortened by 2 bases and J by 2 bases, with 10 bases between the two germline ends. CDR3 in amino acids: CASSQRQRTYEQYF. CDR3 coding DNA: TGCGCCAGCAGCCAAAGACAGCGAACCTACGAGCAGTACTTC.

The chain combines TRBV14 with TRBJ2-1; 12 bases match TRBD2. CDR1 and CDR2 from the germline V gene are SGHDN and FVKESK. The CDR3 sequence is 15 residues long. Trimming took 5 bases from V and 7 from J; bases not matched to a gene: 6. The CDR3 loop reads CASSYGLAGPNEQFF. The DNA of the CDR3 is TGTGCCAGCAGCTATGGACTAGCGGGACCAAATGAGCAGTTCTTC. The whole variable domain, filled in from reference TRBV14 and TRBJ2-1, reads EAGVTQFPSHSVIEKGQTVTLRCDPISGHDNLYWYRRVMGKEIKFLLHFVKESKQDESGMPNNRFLAERTGGTYSTLKVQPAELEDSGVYFCASSYGLAGPNEQFFGPGTRLTVL.

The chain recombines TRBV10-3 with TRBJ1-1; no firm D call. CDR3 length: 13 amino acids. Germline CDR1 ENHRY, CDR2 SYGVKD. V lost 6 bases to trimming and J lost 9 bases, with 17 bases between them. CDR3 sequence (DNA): TGTGCCATCAGGGGCGCCGTCTTAACCAAAGCTTTCTTT. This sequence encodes CAIRGAVLTKAFF.

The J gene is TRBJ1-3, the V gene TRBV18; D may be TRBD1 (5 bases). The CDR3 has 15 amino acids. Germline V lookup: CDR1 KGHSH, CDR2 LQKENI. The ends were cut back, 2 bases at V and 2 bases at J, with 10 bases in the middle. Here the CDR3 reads CASSPGARTGNTIYF. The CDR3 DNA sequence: TGTGCCAGCTCACCAGGGGCGAGAACTGGAAACACCATATATTTT. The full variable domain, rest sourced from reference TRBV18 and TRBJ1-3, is NAGVMQNPRHLVRRRGQEARLRCSPMKGHSHVYWYRQLPEEGLKFMVYLQKENIIDESGMPKERFSAEFPKEGPSILRIQQVVRGDSAAYFCASSPGARTGNTIYFGEGSWLTVV.

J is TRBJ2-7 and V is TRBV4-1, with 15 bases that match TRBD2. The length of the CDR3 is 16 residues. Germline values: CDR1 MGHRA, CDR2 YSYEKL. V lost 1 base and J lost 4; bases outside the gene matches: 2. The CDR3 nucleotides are TGCGCCAGCAGCCAAGGGACTAGCGGGAGGGGGTACGAGCAGTACTTC. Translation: CASSQGTSGRGYEQYF.

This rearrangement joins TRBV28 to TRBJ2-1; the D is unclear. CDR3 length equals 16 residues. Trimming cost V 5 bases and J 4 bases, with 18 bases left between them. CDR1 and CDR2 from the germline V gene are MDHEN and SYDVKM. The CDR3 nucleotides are TGTGCCAGCAGTACGAATACTCGGACCCCGTACAATGAGCAGTTCTTC. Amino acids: CASSTNTRTPYNEQFF.

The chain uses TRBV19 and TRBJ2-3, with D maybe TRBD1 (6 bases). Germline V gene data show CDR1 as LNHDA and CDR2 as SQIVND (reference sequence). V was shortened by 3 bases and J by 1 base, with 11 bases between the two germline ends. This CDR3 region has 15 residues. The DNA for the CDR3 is TGTGCCAGTAGTATGACAGGAATTGGCACAGATACGCAGTATTTT. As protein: CASSMTGIGTDTQYF.

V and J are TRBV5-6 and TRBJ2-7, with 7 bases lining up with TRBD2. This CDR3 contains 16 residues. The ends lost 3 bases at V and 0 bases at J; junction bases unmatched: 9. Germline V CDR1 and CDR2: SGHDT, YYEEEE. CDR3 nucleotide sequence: TGTGCCAGCAGCTCCTGGGGGGGAGGTAGCTCCTACGAGCAGTACTTC. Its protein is CASSSWGGGSSYEQYF.

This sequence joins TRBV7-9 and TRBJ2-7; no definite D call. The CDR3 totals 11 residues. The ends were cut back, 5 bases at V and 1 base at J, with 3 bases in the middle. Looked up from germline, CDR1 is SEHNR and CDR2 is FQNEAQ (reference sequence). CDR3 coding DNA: TGTGCCAGCAGCGCTTCCTACGAGCAGTACTTC. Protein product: CASSASYEQYF.

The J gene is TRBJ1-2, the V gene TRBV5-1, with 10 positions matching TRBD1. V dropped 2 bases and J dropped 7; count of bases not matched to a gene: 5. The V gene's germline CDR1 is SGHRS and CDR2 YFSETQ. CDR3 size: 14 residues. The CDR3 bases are TGCGCCAGCAGCTTTGGGACAGGGGAACCTGGCTACACCTTC. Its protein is CASSFGTGEPGYTF.

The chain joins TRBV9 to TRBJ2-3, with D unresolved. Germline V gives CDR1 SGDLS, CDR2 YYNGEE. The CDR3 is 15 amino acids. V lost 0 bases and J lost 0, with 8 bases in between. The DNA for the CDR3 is TGTGCCAGCAGCGTAGTTGACAAAAGCACAGATACGCAGTATTTT. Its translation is CASSVVDKSTDTQYF.

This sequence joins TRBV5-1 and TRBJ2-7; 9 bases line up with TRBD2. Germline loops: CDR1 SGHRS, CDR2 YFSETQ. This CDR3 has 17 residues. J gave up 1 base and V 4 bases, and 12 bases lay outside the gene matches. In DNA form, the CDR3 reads TGCGCCAGCAGCAGGAGGGGATCAGCGGGAGGTTCCTACGAGCAGTACTTC. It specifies CASSRRGSAGGSYEQYF. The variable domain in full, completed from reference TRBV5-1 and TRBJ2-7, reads KAGVTQTPRYLIKTRGQQVTLSCSPISGHRSVSWYQQTPGQGLQFLFEYFSETQRNKGNFPGRFSGRQFSNSRSEMNVSTLELGDSALYLCASSRRGSAGGSYEQYFGPGTRLTVT.

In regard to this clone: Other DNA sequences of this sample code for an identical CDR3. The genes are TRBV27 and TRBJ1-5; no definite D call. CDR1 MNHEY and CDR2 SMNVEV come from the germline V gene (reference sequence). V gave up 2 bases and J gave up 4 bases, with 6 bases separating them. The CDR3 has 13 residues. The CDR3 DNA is TGTGCCAGCAGTTTAGGGAGAAATCAGCCCCAGCATTTT. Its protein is CASSLGRNQPQHF.

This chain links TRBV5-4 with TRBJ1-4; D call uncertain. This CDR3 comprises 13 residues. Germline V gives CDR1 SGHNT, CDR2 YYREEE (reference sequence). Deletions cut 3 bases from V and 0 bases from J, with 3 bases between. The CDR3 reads CASSSATNEKLFF. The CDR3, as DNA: TGTGCCAGCAGCTCTGCAACTAATGAAAAACTGTTTTTT.

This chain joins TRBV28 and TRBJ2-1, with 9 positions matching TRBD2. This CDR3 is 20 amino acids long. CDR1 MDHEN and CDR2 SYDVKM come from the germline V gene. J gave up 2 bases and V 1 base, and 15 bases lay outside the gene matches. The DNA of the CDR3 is TGTGCCAGCAGTTTATTCGCCTATTTTAGCGGGAGCGGGACCTACAATGAGCAGTTCTTC. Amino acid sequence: CASSLFAYFSGSGTYNEQFF. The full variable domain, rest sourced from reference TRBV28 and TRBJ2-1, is DVKVTQSSRYLVKRTGEKVFLECVQDMDHENMFWYRQDPGLGLRLIYFSYDVKMKEKGDIPEGYSVSREKKERFSLILESASTNQTSMYLCASSLFAYFSGSGTYNEQFFGPGTRLTVL.

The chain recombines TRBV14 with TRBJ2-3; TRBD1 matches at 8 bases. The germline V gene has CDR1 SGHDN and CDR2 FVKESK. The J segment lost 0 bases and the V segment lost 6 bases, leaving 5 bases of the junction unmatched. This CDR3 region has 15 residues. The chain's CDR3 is CASRRQGTSTDTQYF. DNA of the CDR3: TGTGCCAGCAGACGACAGGGGACTAGCACAGATACGCAGTATTTT.

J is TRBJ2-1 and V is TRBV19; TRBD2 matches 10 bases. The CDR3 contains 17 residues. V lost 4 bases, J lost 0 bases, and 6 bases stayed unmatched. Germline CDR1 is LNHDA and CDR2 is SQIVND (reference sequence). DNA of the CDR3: TGTGCCAGTAGTACGGGAGCGGGAGGGGGCTCCTACAATGAGCAGTTCTTC. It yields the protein CASSTGAGGGSYNEQFF. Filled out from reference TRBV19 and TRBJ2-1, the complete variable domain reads DGGITQSPKYLFRKEGQNVTLSCEQNLNHDAMYWYRQDPGQGLRLIYYSQIVNDFQKGDIAEGYSVSREKKESFPLTVTSAQKNPTAFYLCASSTGAGGGSYNEQFFGPGTRLTVL.